This T cell receptor beta chain came from a study of shared clonotypes between healthy human individuals. Findings and caveats of the study: Shared clonotypes across all four donors exceeded non-shared ones in generation probability. Only blood was sampled; tissue repertoires likely differ. Rarefaction demonstrated incomplete sorted-subset sequencing despite large depth.

The naive CD8 fraction comprised CD45RO-negative cells positively selected for CCR7 and excluded terminally differentiated effector memory CD45RA+ cells. This clone showed up just once. Its antigen is as yet unknown. Profiled with immunoSEQ multiplex PCR; TCRdb holds only in-frame clones, not every one. The sample carries millions of clones, 90% to 95% recorded once. This CDR3 comprises 13 residues. The V and J ends lost 7 bases and 4 bases respectively, with 13 bases between them. CDR1 is SGHTA and CDR2 is FQGNSA in the germline V gene. The source of this sequence is a man in his late teens or twenties in good health. Some clones in this sample may be carry-over from other donors' samples. Sequenced: naive CD8+ T cells from PBMCs. The chain recombines TRBV7-2 with TRBJ1-2; D remains ambiguous. The CDR3 loop reads CASTLARFYGYTF. The CDR3 nucleotides are TGTGCCAGCACCCTAGCCCGGTTCTATGGCTACACCTTC.